What follows are 10 T cell receptor beta chains derived from one specimen sequenced in a study of cytomegalovirus exposure and HLA in healthy donors. PCR used 60 Vbeta primers and 13 Jbeta primers. The repertoire was sequenced with immunoSEQ multiplex PCR; TCRdb's copy has only in-frame clones and lacks some. The table records some 100,000 clones, approximately 81% of them present only once. The sequencing input was PBMCs. All receptors come from a male donor in good health and CMV-seropositive.

The chain employs TRBV19 and TRBJ2-7; D is perhaps TRBD1 (5 bases). The CDR3 covers 15 residues. V dropped 5 bases and J dropped 0 bases, with 14 bases sitting between them. Per the germline V gene, CDR1 is LNHDA and CDR2 is SQIVND (reference sequence). The CDR3 loop is CASSVWGGLSYEQYF. The CDR3 nucleotides read TGTGCCAGTAGTGTGTGGGGCGGTCTCTCCTACGAGCAGTACTTC. Variable domain in full (rest from reference TRBV19 and TRBJ2-7): DGGITQSPKYLFRKEGQNVTLSCEQNLNHDAMYWYRQDPGQGLRLIYYSQIVNDFQKGDIAEGYSVSREKKESFPLTVTSAQKNPTAFYLCASSVWGGLSYEQYFGPGTRLTVT.

The J gene is TRBJ2-5, the V gene TRBV5-1, with D unclear. The J call may be mistaken, given a closer DNA end match to TRBJ2-7. The CDR3 has 12 amino acids. Germline V gene data show CDR1 as SGHRS and CDR2 as YFSETQ. CDR3 sequence reads: CASSSSRYEQYF. The CDR3 DNA reads TGCGCCAGCAGCTCCTCGAGGTACGAGCAGTACTTC.

V usage is TRBV12-5 and J usage is TRBJ1-2; D not certain. The V end lost 1 base, the J end lost 8 bases, and 11 bases lay between the germline ends. The V gene's germline CDR1 is LGHNT and CDR2 FRNRAP. This CDR3 has 13 residues. The CDR3: CASGLGPPRGYTF. The CDR3 DNA follows: TGTGCTAGTGGTTTGGGCCCGCCGCGAGGCTACACCTTC.

V usage is TRBV27 and J usage is TRBJ2-2; D perhaps matches TRBD2 (5 bases). Germline V gene data show CDR1 as MNHEY and CDR2 as SMNVEV (reference sequence). CDR3 length: 12 amino acids. V dropped 3 bases and J dropped 6 bases, with 5 bases sitting between them. CDR3 residues: CASSFSAGELFF. The CDR3 DNA reads TGTGCCAGCAGTTTTAGCGCCGGGGAGCTGTTTTTT.

DNA for the CDR3: TGTGCCAGCAGTTTGCCTAGTGTCTCTGGAAACACCATATATTTT. Translated, it gives CASSLPSVSGNTIYF. V gene TRBV28 combines with J gene TRBJ1-3; D unclear. Germline V gene data show CDR1 as MDHEN and CDR2 as SYDVKM. The CDR3 is 15 residues long. V lost 3 bases, J lost 0 bases, and 9 bases lay in between.

The chain is built from TRBV10-2 and TRBJ1-4; D uncertain. The CDR3 runs 14 residues. Looked up from germline, CDR1 is WSHSY and CDR2 is SAAADI. Trimming pared 3 bases from V and 3 bases from J, leaving 8 bases between. The CDR3 loop reads CASSDGAANEKLFF. CDR3 nucleotides: TGCGCCAGCAGTGACGGCGCGGCTAATGAAAAACTGTTTTTT.

The rearrangement joins TRBV7-9 to TRBJ2-1; no definite D call. V was shortened by 4 bases and J by 3 bases, with 7 bases between the two germline ends. The CDR3 covers 13 residues. Germline assignment: CDR1 SEHNR and CDR2 FQNEAQ (reference sequence). The CDR3: CASSSWLYNEQFF. The CDR3 nucleotides read TGTGCCAGCAGCTCATGGCTCTACAATGAGCAGTTCTTC.

In this sample, this clone turned up once. The chain uses TRBV30 and TRBJ2-2; TRBD2 matches 7 bases. Germline CDR1 and CDR2: GTSNPN and SVGIG (reference sequence). The CDR3 is made up of 17 amino acids. The V gene end was trimmed by 4 bases and the J gene end by 0 bases; junction bases not matched to a gene: 11. The CDR3 DNA reads TGTGCCTGGAACCCCCATCGGACTAGTCCGAACACCGGGGAGCTGTTTTTT. Translated: CAWNPHRTSPNTGELFF.

CDR3 sequence (DNA): TGTGCCAGCAGCTTAGGGGTAGCCCATGGCTACACCTTC. Protein sequence: CASSLGVAHGYTF. The chain couples TRBV7-2 to TRBJ1-2; D is ambiguous. The CDR3 covers 13 residues. The V gene's germline CDR1 is SGHTA and CDR2 FQGNSA. Trimming pared 1 base from V and 6 bases from J, leaving 9 bases between. Supplemented by reference TRBV7-2 and TRBJ1-2, the full variable domain reads GAGVSQSPSNKVTEKGKDVELRCDPISGHTALYWYRQSLGQGLEFLIYFQGNSAPDKSGLPSDRFSAERTGGSVSTLTIQRTQQEDSAVYLCASSLGVAHGYTFGSGTRLTVV.

The gene calls are TRBV29-1 and TRBJ2-3; D gene unclear. CDR1 and CDR2 (germline): SQVTM, ANQGSEA. The CDR3 loop spans 16 amino acids. V lost 5 bases and J lost 0, with 18 bases in between. The DNA of the CDR3 is TGCAGCGTTCGTCGACTGGCAACCATCAGCACAGATACGCAGTATTTT. Encoded protein: CSVRRLATISTDTQYF.